The 8 T cell receptor beta chains reported below all come from one sample, sequenced in a study of blood T cell repertoires in COVID-19. The table came from immunoSEQ multiplex PCR; TCRdb's copy has only in-frame clones and leaves some out. The data hold roughly 220,000 clones, with 86% observed a single time. Sequencing used peripheral blood. The receptors were gathered from an elderly man with acute or convalescent COVID-19.

The chain uses TRBV11-3 and TRBJ2-3; perhaps TRBD2 as D (6 bases). Trimming left V 5 bases short and J 0 bases short, with 15 bases between. The germline CDR1 and CDR2 sequences are SGHNT and YENEEA. This CDR3 contains 16 residues. CDR3 coding DNA: TGTGCCAGCAGCCCCGAGGCGGGACTTAGCACAGATACGCAGTATTTT. Translating gives CASSPEAGLSTDTQYF. The full variable domain, its missing parts supplied by reference TRBV11-3 and TRBJ2-3, is EAGVVQSPRYKIIEKKQPVAFWCNPISGHNTLYWYLQNLGQGPELLIRYENEEAVDDSQLPKDRFSAERLKGVDSTLKIQPAELGDSAVYLCASSPEAGLSTDTQYFGPGTRLTVL.

The chain links TRBV18 to TRBJ2-7, with D possibly matching TRBD1 (6 bases). Trimming left V 3 bases short and J 0 bases short, with 12 bases between. CDR1 and CDR2 (germline): KGHSH, LQKENI. The CDR3 loop spans 15 amino acids. The CDR3 DNA reads as TGTGCCAGCTCACCGGACAGCCTAAGCTCCTACGAGCAGTACTTC. Its translation is CASSPDSLSSYEQYF.

The chain carries TRBV6-2 or TRBV6-3 and TRBJ2-7; D is unresolved. CDR3 size: 12 residues. CDR1 and CDR2 (germline): MNHEY, SVGEGT. Trimming shortened V by 0 bases and J by 3 bases, and 3 bases separated the two germline ends. CDR3: CASSYSHYEQYV. As DNA, the CDR3 is TGTGCCAGCAGTTACTCCCACTACGAGCAGTACGTC.

The chain recombines TRBV28 with TRBJ1-2; 7 nucleotides line up with TRBD1. This CDR3 has 14 amino acids. Germline assignment: CDR1 MDHEN and CDR2 SYDVKM. J was trimmed by 4 bases and V by 5 bases; bases with no gene match: 7. The CDR3 loop reads CASSDRDSLYGYTF. Written as DNA, the CDR3 is TGTGCCAGCAGTGACAGGGACTCCCTCTATGGCTACACCTTC.

The chain links TRBV15 to TRBJ2-2; 10 nucleotides match TRBD2. Trimming took 0 bases from V and 1 from J; bases not matched to a gene: 11. CDR3 size: 20 residues. CDR1 and CDR2 from the germline V gene are LNHNV and YYDKDF (reference sequence). The CDR3 spells CATSRDIGLAGVKNTGELFF. The CDR3 nucleotides read TGTGCCACCAGCAGAGATATTGGGCTAGCGGGAGTAAAGAACACCGGGGAGCTGTTTTTT.

The chain couples TRBV30 to TRBJ2-2; D perhaps matches TRBD2 (5 bases). The CDR3 is made up of 14 amino acids. Per germline, CDR1 GTSNPN and CDR2 SVGIG (reference sequence). With 0 bases removed from V and 7 bases from J, the gap between germline ends came to 12 bases. The CDR3 region is CAWSVGGWNGELFF. The CDR3 DNA sequence: TGTGCCTGGAGTGTAGGAGGCTGGAACGGGGAGCTGTTTTTT.

V gene TRBV12-3 or TRBV12-4 combines with J gene TRBJ1-2; D is unclear. CDR3 length: 13 residues. Trimming took off 5 bases at V and 4 bases at J, with 11 bases between the two ends. The CDR3 reads CASSTGGGYGYTF. CDR3 bases: TGTGCCAGCAGTACGGGTGGTGGCTATGGCTACACCTTC.

V usage is TRBV11-2 and J usage is TRBJ2-2; 7 positions agree with TRBD1. V shed 5 bases and J 5 bases; nucleotides not matched to a gene: 8. Looked up from germline, CDR1 is SGHAT and CDR2 is FQNNGV. The CDR3 spans 15 residues. The CDR3 DNA reads as TGTGCCAGCAGCCCAGGACAGGTTAGAACCGGGGAGCTGTTTTTT. This gives the protein CASSPGQVRTGELFF.